Listed below are T cell receptor beta chains from one sample, sequenced in a study of blood T cell repertoires in COVID-19. Here immunoSEQ multiplex PCR was the method, and the copy in TCRdb shows in-frame clones only, minus some. The top ten hold about 10% of the sample, which has more than 300,000 clones, more than 75% seen once. Sequenced input: PBMCs or T cells enriched from blood (not recorded which). Receptor source: a woman aged 18-29 years who had recovered from COVID-19. The CDR3 runs from the conserved cysteine through the conserved F or W. D genes are given only for firm matches. Rows give clone size only sometimes, using once, few, many, or a class for an expanded clone.

j_call | clone_size | d_call | v_call | cdr3_nt | cdr3_aa
TRBJ2-7 | NA | NA | TRBV4-1 | TGCGCCAGCAGCCAACTACCCCGACAAGAGCAGTACTTC | CASSQLPRQEQYF
TRBJ1-5 | NA | TRBD1 | TRBV5-5 | TGTGCCAGCAGCCCGGGACAGGGTGACCAGCCCCAGCATTTT | CASSPGQGDQPQHF
TRBJ1-5 | NA | TRBD1 | TRBV6-5 | TGTGCCAGCAGGCTCGGACAGGGGAAACAGCCCCAGCATTTT | CASRLGQGKQPQHF
TRBJ2-7 | NA | NA | TRBV28 | TGTGCCAGCAGTCGTAGATACCGCTCTGCCTACGAGCAGTACTTC | CASSRRYRSAYEQYF
TRBJ1-1 | NA | TRBD1 | TRBV6-2/TRBV6-3 | TGTGCCAGCAGCCCCCGGGGACAGGGGGACACTGAAGCTTTCTTT | CASSPRGQGDTEAFF
TRBJ2-2 | many | TRBD2 | TRBV5-6 | TGTGCCAGCAGTCTGGAGGGTGCGGGAGCCGGGGAGCTGTTTTTT | CASSLEGAGAGELFF
TRBJ1-4 | NA | NA | TRBV2 | TGTGCCAGCAGCCCCGAGGGCGCGAATTCGTGGGATGAAAAACTGTTTTTT | CASSPEGANSWDEKLFF
TRBJ2-3 | NA | TRBD2 | TRBV4-2 | TGTGCCAGCAGCCAAGTGGGAACTAGCGGGGGGGCCAGCACAGATACGCAGTATTTT | CASSQVGTSGGASTDTQYF
TRBJ1-1 | once | NA | TRBV5-1 | TGCGCCAGCAGCTTGGCCGTGGGAGGGTTGAACACTGAAGCTTTCTTT | CASSLAVGGLNTEAFF
TRBJ1-2 | NA | NA | TRBV12-3/TRBV12-4 | TGTGCCAGCAGTCTCCACAGCTATGGCTACACCTTC | CASSLHSYGYTF
TRBJ1-5 | NA | TRBD1 | TRBV30 | TGTGCCTGGACCGCCGGGACAGGGGGCCCGCCCCAGCATTTT | CAWTAGTGGPPQHF
TRBJ2-3 | NA | NA | TRBV9 | TGTGCCAGCAGCGGCGGCGGACTCACAGATACGCAGTATTTT | CASSGGGLTDTQYF
TRBJ2-1 | NA | NA | TRBV5-6 | TGTGCCAGCAGCTTGAAGAAGCAGGCCCTACTCAACAATGAGCAGTTCTTC | CASSLKKQALLNNEQFF
TRBJ1-4 | NA | NA | TRBV19 | TGTGCCAGTAGTATAGGCCGACAGAGTAATGAAAAACTGTTTTTT | CASSIGRQSNEKLFF
TRBJ2-2 | NA | NA | TRBV2 | TGTGCCAGCAGTGCCGGGTTCGGGGAGCTGTTTTTT | CASSAGFGELFF
TRBJ2-7 | NA | NA | TRBV29-1 | TGCAGCGTTGCGACTGCCGGATCCTACGAGCAGTACTTC | CSVATAGSYEQYF
TRBJ2-7 | NA | TRBD2 | TRBV30 | TGTGCCTGGACCTTCAGCGGGGAAGGGACCTACGAGCAGTACTTC | CAWTFSGEGTYEQYF
TRBJ1-5 | NA | NA | TRBV2 | TGTGCCAGCAGTGAGGTGGGCCAGCCCCAGCATTTT | CASSEVGQPQHF
TRBJ1-2 | NA | TRBD1 | TRBV11-2 | TGTGCCAGCAGCTTAGAGGCAGGGGGCTATGGCTACACCTTC | CASSLEAGGYGYTF
TRBJ1-1 | NA | NA | TRBV12-3/TRBV12-4 | TGTGCCAGCAGTTCGACAGCACAAGCTTTCTTT | CASSSTAQAFF
TRBJ1-1 | NA | NA | TRBV7-9 | TGTGCCAGCAGCACGCAAGGAGGGACTGAAGCTTTCTTT | CASSTQGGTEAFF
TRBJ1-2 | NA | NA | TRBV29-1 | TGCAGCGTTGAAGAAGGGAGCGGCTTCGACTATGGCTACACCTTC | CSVEEGSGFDYGYTF
TRBJ2-7 | NA | TRBD2 | TRBV7-9 | TGTGCCAGCAGCTCACCGGGACTAGCCCACGAGCAGTACTTC | CASSSPGLAHEQYF
TRBJ1-1 | NA | NA | TRBV9 | TGTGCCAGCAGCGTAGCAGGGGCCCGGAACACTGAAGCTTTCTTT | CASSVAGARNTEAFF
TRBJ1-2 | NA | TRBD1 | TRBV2 | TGTGCCAGCAGCATTCTAACAGGGGTGAGCTATGGCTACACCTTC | CASSILTGVSYGYTF
TRBJ1-1 | NA | TRBD1 | TRBV30 | TGTGCCTGGGGGACAGGCCGTGGGTCTGAAGCTTTCTTT | CAWGTGRGSEAFF
TRBJ1-4 | NA | TRBD1 | TRBV18 | TGTGCCAGCTCACCGGGACAGGGGGATGAAAAACTGTTTTTT | CASSPGQGDEKLFF
TRBJ1-2 | NA | TRBD1 | TRBV27 | TGTGCCAGCAGATTCACCGGGGGACAGATCTATGGCTACACCTTC | CASRFTGGQIYGYTF
TRBJ2-7 | NA | TRBD1 | TRBV9 | TGTGCCAGCAGCGTAGGCTGGACAGGTGTCTACGAGCAGTACTTC | CASSVGWTGVYEQYF
TRBJ1-5 | NA | NA | TRBV7-8 | TGTGCCACCCGGGGTCCAGGAGGCAATCAGCCCCAGCATTTT | CATRGPGGNQPQHF
TRBJ2-1 | NA | TRBD2 | TRBV5-1 | TGCGCCAGCAGCTTGGGGCTAGCGGGAGTTCCCCGTTCCTACAATGAGCAGTTCTTC | CASSLGLAGVPRSYNEQFF
TRBJ1-2 | few | NA | TRBV28 | TGTGCCAGCAGTCTTGCTAACTATGGCTACACCTTC | CASSLANYGYTF
TRBJ1-2 | NA | TRBD1 | TRBV29-1 | TGCAGCGCTGGGCCGACAGGGAAAGGCTACACCTTC | CSAGPTGKGYTF
TRBJ2-4 | NA | NA | TRBV3-1/TRBV3-2 | TGTGCCAGCAGCCAAGCAGGTCTCGGGGGCATTCAGTACTTC | CASSQAGLGGIQYF
TRBJ1-6 | few | TRBD1 | TRBV6-5 | TGTGCCAGCAGACGACAGGGATCACCCCTCCACTTT | CASRRQGSPLHF
TRBJ1-5 | once | NA | TRBV9 | TGTGCCAGCAGCTCCATGTCGGGGATGCCGAGGCATTTT | CASSSMSGMPRHF
TRBJ2-7 | once | NA | TRBV10-1 | TGCGCCAGCAGTCCAGTACAGGGTCTCGACGAGCAGTACTTC | CASSPVQGLDEQYF
TRBJ1-2 | NA | TRBD1 | TRBV29-1 | TGCAGCGTTTGGACAGGGTATGGCTACACCTTC | CSVWTGYGYTF
TRBJ2-7 | many | TRBD2 | TRBV5-5 | TGTGCCAGCAGTTTGAGGCTAGCGGGGGGACCCCCCTACGAGCAGTACTTC | CASSLRLAGGPPYEQYF
TRBJ1-4 | NA | NA | TRBV5-4 | TGTGCCAGCAGCTTGGATCAGGGTAGCGAAAAACTGTTTTTT | CASSLDQGSEKLFF
TRBJ2-6 | once | NA | TRBV5-6 | TGTGCCAGCTCCAGGGCCAACGTCCTGACTTTC | CASSRANVLTF
TRBJ1-1 | NA | TRBD1 | TRBV27 | TGTGCCAGCAGTCCTACAGGGGATAACACTGAAGCTTTCTTT | CASSPTGDNTEAFF
TRBJ2-7 | NA | TRBD2 | TRBV27 | TGTGCCAGCAGTCCGCAGACTAGCGGGAGATACGAGCAGTACTTC | CASSPQTSGRYEQYF
TRBJ2-3 | once | NA | TRBV3-1/TRBV3-2 | TGTGCCAGCAGCCAAGATTCTAACACAGATACGCAGTATTTT | CASSQDSNTDTQYF
TRBJ1-1 | NA | NA | TRBV5-5 | TGTGCCAGCAGCTTGAATCAGGCTGAAGCTTTCTTT | CASSLNQAEAFF
TRBJ2-3 | NA | NA | TRBV5-8 | TGTGCCAGCAGCCCTTTCGGAGGGACAGATACGCAGTATTTT | CASSPFGGTDTQYF
TRBJ1-5 | NA | NA | TRBV2 | TGTGCCAGCAGTTCCAGCGGGCAGTATAGCAATCAGCCCCAGCATTTT | CASSSSGQYSNQPQHF
TRBJ1-4 | NA | TRBD1 | TRBV9 | TGTGCCAGCAGCGTAGGCTTGACAGGGGCTATTGAAAAACTGTTTTTT | CASSVGLTGAIEKLFF
TRBJ2-1 | NA | TRBD1 | TRBV6-5 | TGTGCCAGCAGACCCGGACAGGGGGGCAATGAGCAGTTCTTC | CASRPGQGGNEQFF
TRBJ1-4 | NA | TRBD1 | TRBV3-1/TRBV3-2 | TGTGCCAGCAGCCAAGAGTCTAGGGACAGTAGAGAAAAACTGTTTTTT | CASSQESRDSREKLFF
TRBJ1-2 | NA | TRBD1 | TRBV27 | TGTGCCAGCAGTTCCGGACAGGGTAACTATGGCTACACCTTC | CASSSGQGNYGYTF